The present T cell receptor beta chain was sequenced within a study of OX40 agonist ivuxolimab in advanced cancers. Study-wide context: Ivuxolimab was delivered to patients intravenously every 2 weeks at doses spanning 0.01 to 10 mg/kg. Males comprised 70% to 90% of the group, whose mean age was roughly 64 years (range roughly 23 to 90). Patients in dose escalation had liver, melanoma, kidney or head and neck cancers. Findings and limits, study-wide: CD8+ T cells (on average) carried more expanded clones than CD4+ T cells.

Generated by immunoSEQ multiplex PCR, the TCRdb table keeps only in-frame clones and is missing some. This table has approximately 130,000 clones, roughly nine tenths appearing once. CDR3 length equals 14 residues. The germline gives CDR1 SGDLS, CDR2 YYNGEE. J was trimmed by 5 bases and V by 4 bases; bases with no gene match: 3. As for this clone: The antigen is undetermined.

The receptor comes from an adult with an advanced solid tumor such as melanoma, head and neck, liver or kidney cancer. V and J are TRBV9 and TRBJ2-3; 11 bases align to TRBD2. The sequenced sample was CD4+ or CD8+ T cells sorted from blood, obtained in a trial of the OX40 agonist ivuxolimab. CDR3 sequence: CASSRGTSGDTQYF. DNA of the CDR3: TGTGCCAGCAGCCGTGGGACTAGCGGAGATACGCAGTATTTT.